These T cell receptor beta chains were read from a single sample in a study of spatial heterogeneity in lung cancer. Each CDR3 protein is one row after TCRdb ran MiXCR on the 5' RACE reads. The sample has 5,000 to 6,500 distinct CDR3 sequences, roughly 4.9% seen once. Sequenced material: lung tumor tissue, taken at surgery. Receptor source: a male donor with early-stage non-small cell lung cancer. CDR3s include the opening cysteine and the closing phenylalanine or tryptophan. A D gene is named only where the DNA matches it firmly. Part of the rows lack a size; the others show once, few, many or a class for expanded clones.

cdr3_nt cdr3_aa v_call clone_size d_call j_call
TGCGCCAGCAGCATACAGGGGGCCCCCTACGAGCAGTACTTC CASSIQGAPYEQYF TRBV5-1 many TRBD1 TRBJ2-7
TGTGCCAGCTCACCCCTAGCGGGAGAGGCCCATGAGCAGTTCTTC CASSPLAGEAHEQFF TRBV18 many TRBD2 TRBJ2-1
TGTGCCAGCAGCGAATCGTTACGGGGAGCTAGCACAGATACGCAGTATTTT CASSESLRGASTDTQYF TRBV7-2 many - TRBJ2-3
TGTGCCACCAGTGATCGCGCGACGGGGGAGCAGTTCTTC CATSDRATGEQFF TRBV24-1 many - TRBJ2-1
TGTGCCAGCAGCTGGAGGAGGGGAGGGGAAGAGACCCAGTACTTC CASSWRRGGEETQYF TRBV7-2 many TRBD2 TRBJ2-5
TGTGCCAGCAGTGTGTCGGTAGCGGGAGTGAAGCAGTATTTT CASSVSVAGVKQYF TRBV2 many TRBD2 TRBJ2-3
TGTGCCAGCAGCCCTGGGGAGCGGGAGTGGACAGATACGCAGTATTTT CASSPGEREWTDTQYF TRBV7-2 many TRBD2 TRBJ2-3
TGTGCCAGCAGTCAACAGGGGGCAACGAATGAGCAGTTCTTC CASSQQGATNEQFF TRBV6-5 many TRBD1 TRBJ2-1
TGCGCCAGCAGCTTGGCCTGGGGAAGTCAGCCCCAGCATTTT CASSLAWGSQPQHF TRBV5-1 many - TRBJ1-5
TGTGCCAGCAGTGTGAAGAGGGCAAGGAACACTGAAGCTTTCTTT CASSVKRARNTEAFF TRBV7-2 large - TRBJ1-1
TGTGCCAGCAGTTTACGGGGGAACTACAATGAGCAGTTCTTC CASSLRGNYNEQFF TRBV27 many - TRBJ2-1
TGTGCCAGCAGCTCCAGCGGGGGCCCAGGGACCCAGTACTTC CASSSSGGPGTQYF TRBV7-1 - TRBD2 TRBJ2-5
TGTGCCAGCAGCTTAGGCTCAAACACCGGGGAGCTGTTTTTT CASSLGSNTGELFF TRBV11-1 once - TRBJ2-2
TGTGCCAGCAGCTCTTGGACTAGCGGGAGGGACTACGAGCAGTACTTC CASSSWTSGRDYEQYF TRBV13 many TRBD2 TRBJ2-7
TGTGCCAGCAGCCCGGACAGTGGAGGCTATGGCTACACCTTC CASSPDSGGYGYTF TRBV5-5 medium-sized - TRBJ1-2
TGCGCCAGCAGCCTGGACGGGTACACTGAAGCTTTCTTT CASSLDGYTEAFF TRBV5-1 medium-sized - TRBJ1-1
TGCAGTGCTTGGGGCAGGGGGCGTGAAAAACTGTTTTTT CSAWGRGREKLFF TRBV20-1 - TRBD1 TRBJ1-4
TGCAGTGCTAGGCCGGGGTCAGATACGCAGTATTTT CSARPGSDTQYF TRBV20-1 many - TRBJ2-3
TGTGCCAGCAGCTTAGGTAGTCCAGGGGATAACTCACCCCTCCACTTT CASSLGSPGDNSPLHF TRBV7-2 medium-sized - TRBJ1-6
TGTGTCACCAGCAGGGAACAGGCCTACACAGATACGCAGTATTTT CVTSREQAYTDTQYF TRBV15 once - TRBJ2-3
TGTGCCAGCAGCCCTTGGACTAGCACAGATACGCAGTATTTT CASSPWTSTDTQYF TRBV7-9 medium-sized - TRBJ2-3
TGTGCTAGTGGTTCGCAGACAGGGGAGAGTCTTTACGAGCAGTACTTC CASGSQTGESLYEQYF TRBV12-5 medium-sized TRBD1 TRBJ2-7
TGTGCCAGCAGCTTCGGGGTCGACACTGAAGCTTTCTTT CASSFGVDTEAFF TRBV7-2 many - TRBJ1-1
TGCGCCAGCAGCCCTCAACTCTTATCTACAGGGAAGACCATATATTTT CASSPQLLSTGKTIYF TRBV4-3 many - TRBJ1-3
TGTGCCAGCAGTCCAGGGTTCTCTGGAAACACCATATATTTT CASSPGFSGNTIYF TRBV28 many - TRBJ1-3
TGTGCCAGCAGCCAAGGGGCGGAGGACTCCTACAATGAGCAGTTCTTC CASSQGAEDSYNEQFF TRBV4-2 many - TRBJ2-1
TGTGCCATCAGTGAGTTCGAAGGACTAGCGGGAGGGCGGTTCTTC CAISEFEGLAGGRFF TRBV10-3 medium-sized TRBD2 TRBJ2-1
TGTGCCAGCAGCTTGGGATATTTAGCGGGGGGGCCTGAGGATGAGCAGTTCTTC CASSLGYLAGGPEDEQFF TRBV5-6 many TRBD2 TRBJ2-1
TGTGCCAGCAGTGAGCTAGCGGGGGATTTGGATACGCAGTATTTT CASSELAGDLDTQYF TRBV6-4 medium-sized TRBD2 TRBJ2-3
TGTGCCAGCACCGAAGAGGGCCAAGAGACCCAGTACTTC CASTEEGQETQYF TRBV11-1 large - TRBJ2-5
TGTGCCAGCAGCTTGCGGGACAGAGAGAACACCGGGGAGCTGTTTTTT CASSLRDRENTGELFF TRBV7-8 medium-sized - TRBJ2-2
TGCGCCAGCAGTGAGTGGACCCCCCCGGGTCTGCATGAAAAACTGTTTTTT CASSEWTPPGLHEKLFF TRBV10-2 medium-sized - TRBJ1-4
TGTGCCAGCACTCAGACATCAGGGTCCACTGAAGCTTTCTTT CASTQTSGSTEAFF TRBV7-3 many - TRBJ1-1
TGTGCCAGCAGTGACATATATTTAACCTACGAGCAGTACTTC CASSDIYLTYEQYF TRBV28 medium-sized - TRBJ2-7
TGTGCCAGCAGCTTAGAGGTAGAAGATACGCAGTATTTT CASSLEVEDTQYF TRBV7-3 medium-sized - TRBJ2-3
TGCAGTGCTAGAGGGGGTGGCCTTAATCAGCCCCAGCATTTT CSARGGGLNQPQHF TRBV20-1 many - TRBJ1-5
TGTGCCAGCAGCAAAGCGGGTAGCAATCAGCCCCAGCATTTT CASSKAGSNQPQHF TRBV21-1 medium-sized - TRBJ1-5
TGTGCCAGCAGCTTAGACAGGGCCAGGAACACTGAAGCTTTCTTT CASSLDRARNTEAFF TRBV7-2 many - TRBJ1-1
TGTGCCAGCAGAAATACAGGGGGCGTAACAGATACGCAGTATTTT CASRNTGGVTDTQYF TRBV12-3/TRBV12-4 many TRBD1 TRBJ2-3
TGTGCCAGCAGCTTTGGGGTTGGCAATTCACCCCTCCACTTT CASSFGVGNSPLHF TRBV7-3 many - TRBJ1-6
TGTGCCACCAGCAGATATAGGATGAATCAGCCCCAGCATTTT CATSRYRMNQPQHF TRBV15 medium-sized - TRBJ1-5
TGCAGTGCTAGCGGAACAGGGTTGGCCTATGGCTACACCTTC CSASGTGLAYGYTF TRBV20-1 medium-sized - TRBJ1-2
TGCAGTGCTAGAGCGGGGGAAGCTAACTATGGCTACACCTTC CSARAGEANYGYTF TRBV20-1 medium-sized - TRBJ1-2
TGTGCCAGCAGCAGGGGAAACCAAGAGACCCAGTACTTC CASSRGNQETQYF TRBV14 many - TRBJ2-5
TGTGCCAGCAGCTTAGACTCTAGCTCCTATAATTCACCCCTCCACTTT CASSLDSSSYNSPLHF TRBV7-6 many - TRBJ1-6
TGTGCCAGCAGCTTTGGGATGGTGGGTGAAGCTTTCTTT CASSFGMVGEAFF TRBV3-1 many - TRBJ1-1
TGTGCCAGCACCGAACCGGGACAGATAGAAGGCTACACCTTC CASTEPGQIEGYTF TRBV6-1 - TRBD1 TRBJ1-2
TGTGCCACCAGCAGAGATCTCACAGACCTTGGCTACACCTTC CATSRDLTDLGYTF TRBV15 - - TRBJ1-2
TGTGCCAGCTTTACCCCGGGACTAGCATACAATGAGCAGTTCTTC CASFTPGLAYNEQFF TRBV28 many TRBD2 TRBJ2-1
TGTGCCAGCAGCTTACACCTCACGGATGAGCAGTTCTTC CASSLHLTDEQFF TRBV11-2 medium-sized - TRBJ2-1
TGCGCCAGCACCACTTGGACGGGGGCTCCTGGAGAAGCTTTCTTT CASTTWTGAPGEAFF TRBV5-1 many - TRBJ1-1
TGCAGTGCTAGAGAGTACCGGGGACCCGATCAGCCCCAGCATTTT CSAREYRGPDQPQHF TRBV20-1 many - TRBJ1-5
TGTGCCAGCAGTTTTTCAGGGGCCGCTGAGCAGTTCTTC CASSFSGAAEQFF TRBV27 many - TRBJ2-1
TGTGCCAGCCGCAGGGGGATATACAATGAGCAGTTCTTC CASRRGIYNEQFF TRBV6-5 many TRBD1 TRBJ2-1
TGCAGTGCTAGAGATGGGGGGGGCACAGGTCAGCCCCAGCATTTT CSARDGGGTGQPQHF TRBV20-1 many - TRBJ1-5
TGTGCCAGTAAGGCAGACGCAACTAATGAAAAACTGTTTTTT CASKADATNEKLFF TRBV19 many - TRBJ1-4
TGTGCCAGCAGTTTCTCTCGGTGGGAAGGCTACACCTTC CASSFSRWEGYTF TRBV6-6 medium-sized - TRBJ1-2